These 21 T cell receptor beta chains were sequenced from one sample in a study of OX40 agonist ivuxolimab in advanced cancers. The data were produced by immunoSEQ multiplex PCR, yet TCRdb's version contains in-frame clones alone and is incomplete. Of fewer than 95,000 clones in the sample, approximately 89% were seen once. The input for sequencing was CD4+ or CD8+ T cells sorted from blood, taken in a trial of the OX40 agonist ivuxolimab. The receptors were sampled from an adult with an advanced solid tumor such as melanoma, head and neck, liver or kidney cancer.

J is TRBJ1-2 and V is TRBV5-1, with TRBD1 matching over 8 bases. After removal of 4 bases from V and 1 base from J, the junction contained 9 bases not matched to a gene. Germline V gene lookup returns CDR1 SGHRS and CDR2 YFSETQ. This CDR3 region has 16 residues. The CDR3 loop is CASSLEGTGINYGYTF. The CDR3 DNA reads as TGCGCCAGCAGCCTCGAGGGGACAGGAATTAACTATGGCTACACCTTC.

This chain links TRBV7-9 with TRBJ2-7, with 11 bases aligning to TRBD1. The length of the CDR3 is 12 residues. Germline CDR1 is SEHNR and CDR2 is FQNEAQ (reference sequence). The V gene end was trimmed by 8 bases and the J gene end by 7 bases; junction bases not matched to a gene: 4. The chain's CDR3 is CASGQGADEQYF. For the CDR3, the DNA is TGTGCCAGCGGACAGGGGGCGGATGAGCAGTACTTC.

This chain joins TRBV7-2 and TRBJ2-1; D may be TRBD2 (5 bases). V gave up 4 bases and J gave up 0 bases, with 10 bases separating them. CDR3 length: 15 amino acids. The germline gives CDR1 SGHTA, CDR2 FQGNSA. As DNA, the CDR3 is TGTGCCAGCAGCTCACAAGGGAGCTCCTACAATGAGCAGTTCTTC. Amino acids: CASSSQGSSYNEQFF.

The chain employs TRBV7-2 and TRBJ1-4; D is unresolved. CDR1 is SGHTA, CDR2 FQGNSA, per germline. The V end was cut by 2 bases, the J end by 7 bases, with 11 bases between. The CDR3 is 14 residues long. This CDR3 reads CASSLTGQSEKLFF. CDR3 nucleotides: TGTGCCAGCAGCTTAACTGGTCAGAGTGAAAAACTGTTTTTT.

This clone was seen once. The chain uses TRBV19 and TRBJ2-1; TRBD1 matches at 9 bases. The CDR3 has 14 residues. Germline trimming cut 5 bases from V and 9 bases from J; bases unmatched to any gene: 8. Looked up from germline, CDR1 is LNHDA and CDR2 is SQIVND (reference sequence). CDR3 nucleotides: TGTGCCAGTAGTCTCTTACAGGGGGCGGGTGAGCAGTTCTTC. It encodes CASSLLQGAGEQFF.

A remark on this clone: Other DNA sequences in this sample translate to the same CDR3. As DNA, the CDR3 is TGTGCCTGGAGCGGACAGTCCAATCAGCCCCAGCATTTT. Protein sequence: CAWSGQSNQPQHF. This chain joins TRBV30 and TRBJ1-5; D is possibly TRBD1 (6 bases). This CDR3 is 13 amino acids long. Germline V lookup: CDR1 GTSNPN, CDR2 SVGIG (reference sequence). Trimming shortened V by 3 bases and J by 3 bases, and 9 bases separated the two germline ends.

The V call is TRBV30, the J call TRBJ2-1; D is undetermined. Between the trimmed V and J ends, which lost 3 bases and 5 bases, there was a span of 5 bases. The CDR3 runs 11 residues. Germline assignment: CDR1 GTSNPN and CDR2 SVGIG (reference sequence). The CDR3 sequence is CAWRDDNEQFF. The CDR3 coding sequence is TGTGCCTGGAGAGACGACAATGAGCAGTTCTTC. Full variable domain (outside the CDR3, taken from reference TRBV30 and TRBJ2-1): SQTIHQWPATLVQPVGSPLSLECTVEGTSNPNLYWYRQAAGRGLQLLFYSVGIGQISSEVPQNLSASRPQDRQFILSSKKLLLSDSGFYLCAWRDDNEQFFGPGTRLTVL.

Here the CDR3 DNA reads TGCGCCAGCAGGCCCTTGAGCTCCTACAATGAGCAGTTCTTC. Amino acid sequence: CASRPLSSYNEQFF. This chain uses TRBV5-1 with TRBJ2-1; D remains unclear. Deletions cut 5 bases from V and 0 bases from J, with 9 bases between. The germline V gene has CDR1 SGHRS and CDR2 YFSETQ. The CDR3 is made up of 14 amino acids.

The V call is TRBV6-5, the J call TRBJ2-7; D may correspond to TRBD1 or TRBD2 (5 bases each). CDR1 MNHEY and CDR2 SVGAGI come from the germline V gene. The CDR3 runs to 12 residues. Trimming removed 0 bases at V and 5 bases at J, with 5 bases between. In DNA, the CDR3 is TGTGCCAGCAGTTACTCGGGGGACGAGCAGTACTTC. Residues: CASSYSGDEQYF.

This chain connects TRBV19 to TRBJ2-5; D is uncertain. This CDR3 has 14 amino acids. The germline gives CDR1 LNHDA, CDR2 SQIVND (reference sequence). Deletions cut 1 base from V and 3 bases from J, with 9 bases between. The CDR3 sequence: CASSIGFNEETQYF. CDR3 sequence (DNA): TGTGCCAGTAGTATAGGGTTCAACGAAGAGACCCAGTACTTC.

The chain has TRBV7-6 and TRBJ2-3; D is perhaps TRBD2 (7 bases). The germline CDR1 and CDR2 sequences are SGHVS and FNYEAQ. The CDR3 sequence is 16 residues long. Trimming pared 2 bases from V and 1 base from J, leaving 13 bases between. CDR3 bases: TGTGCCAGCAGCTTAAGGCGGGGGCAGCGCACAGATACGCAGTATTTT. Residues: CASSLRRGQRTDTQYF.

This clone was observed a single time. The chain is built from TRBV11-1 and TRBJ2-1; 9 nucleotides match TRBD1. The V gene end was trimmed by 1 base and the J gene end by 9 bases; junction bases not matched to a gene: 4. CDR1 SGHAT and CDR2 FQDESV come from the germline V gene (reference sequence). The CDR3 contains 14 residues. The CDR3 protein is CASSLDGTGFEQFF. CDR3 DNA sequence: TGTGCCAGCAGCTTAGATGGGACAGGGTTTGAGCAGTTCTTC.

This CDR3 reads CASSLAGAAYEQYF. The CDR3 bases are TGTGCCAGCAGCTTAGCGGGAGCGGCGTACGAGCAGTACTTC. This chain uses TRBV7-2 with TRBJ2-7; a possible D gene is TRBD2 (5 bases). The CDR3 consists of 14 residues. Germline-derived CDR1 and CDR2 are SGHTA and FQGNSA. V was trimmed by 0 bases and J by 4 bases, leaving 10 bases between them.

The V call is TRBV5-5, the J call TRBJ1-1; unclear D gene. Germline CDR1 SGHKS, CDR2 YYEKEE (reference sequence). The CDR3 extends over 14 amino acids. Trimming shortened V by 4 bases and J by 1 base, and 11 bases separated the two germline ends. The CDR3 reads CASSRPGQNTEAFF. In DNA, the CDR3 is TGTGCCAGCAGCCGCCCGGGCCAGAACACTGAAGCTTTCTTT.

The rearrangement joins TRBV5-1 to TRBJ2-5, with TRBD1 identical over 9 bases. The germline gives CDR1 SGHRS, CDR2 YFSETQ. The CDR3 sequence is 18 residues long. V was clipped by 6 bases and J by 5 bases; unmatched bases: 20. This CDR3 is CASNRDSTPGQGTETQYF. The DNA for the CDR3 is TGCGCCAGCAACCGGGACAGTACCCCGGGACAGGGAACCGAGACCCAGTACTTC.

This sequence joins TRBV6-5 and TRBJ2-5; a weak D match, TRBD1 (6 bases). Germline CDR1 MNHEY, CDR2 SVGAGI. The V gene lost 0 bases and the J gene lost 5 bases, with 10 bases spanning the gap. This CDR3 spans 14 amino acids. CDR3: CASSYSRDTETQYF. The CDR3 DNA reads TGTGCCAGCAGTTACTCGAGGGACACGGAGACCCAGTACTTC.

The V call is TRBV10-3, the J call TRBJ2-1, with D possibly matching TRBD2 (7 bases). This CDR3 has 14 amino acids. The germline V and J ends were trimmed by 4 bases and 5 bases, with 12 bases remaining between them. Germline-derived CDR1 and CDR2 are ENHRY and SYGVKD. CDR3 amino acids: CAISGAGANNEQFF. The CDR3, as DNA: TGTGCCATCAGTGGGGCGGGGGCAAACAATGAGCAGTTCTTC.

The chain links TRBV5-1 to TRBJ1-1; perhaps TRBD1 as D (5 bases). The CDR3 sequence is 14 residues long. Germline V gene lookup returns CDR1 SGHRS and CDR2 YFSETQ. V lost 1 base to trimming and J lost 2 bases, with 9 bases between them. CDR3 in amino acids: CASSLQGGNTEAFF. The CDR3 nucleotides are TGCGCCAGCAGCTTGCAGGGTGGAAACACTGAAGCTTTCTTT.

This clone was detected once. The chain carries TRBV7-3 and TRBJ2-1; 15 bases fit TRBD2. This CDR3 has 18 residues. V lost 7 bases to trimming and J lost 7 bases; unmatched junction nucleotides: 14. Germline CDR1 reads SGHTA; CDR2 reads FQGTGA. CDR3 coding DNA: TGTGCCAGCATTAATCCGGGACTAGCGGGAGGCGGGGAGAATGAGCAGTTCTTC. It translates to CASINPGLAGGGENEQFF. The whole variable domain, filled in from reference TRBV7-3 and TRBJ2-1, reads GAGVSQTPSNKVTEKGKYVELRCDPISGHTALYWYRQSLGQGPEFLIYFQGTGAADDSGLPNDRFFAVRPEGSVSTLKIQRTERGDSAVYLCASINPGLAGGGENEQFFGPGTRLTVL.

The CDR3 coding sequence is TGTGCCAGCAGCCCGACTCACAGGGGAGGAAACACCATATATTTT. This gives the protein CASSPTHRGGNTIYF. The V gene is TRBV5-8, the J gene TRBJ1-3; 7 nucleotides match TRBD1. V lost 4 bases to trimming and J lost 4 bases; unmatched junction nucleotides: 8. Germline CDR1 reads SGHTS; CDR2 reads YDEGEE. CDR3 length: 15 residues.

V and J are TRBV25-1 and TRBJ2-7, with 9 bases identical to TRBD1. CDR1 is MGHDK and CDR2 is SYGVNS in the germline V gene. This CDR3 contains 16 residues. V was pared by 6 bases and J by 2 bases, with 11 bases of the junction left unmatched. In nucleotides, the CDR3 is TGTGCCAGCAGCGGATCAGCCGGGGACAGGGCCTACGAGCAGTACTTC. It codes for CASSGSAGDRAYEQYF.